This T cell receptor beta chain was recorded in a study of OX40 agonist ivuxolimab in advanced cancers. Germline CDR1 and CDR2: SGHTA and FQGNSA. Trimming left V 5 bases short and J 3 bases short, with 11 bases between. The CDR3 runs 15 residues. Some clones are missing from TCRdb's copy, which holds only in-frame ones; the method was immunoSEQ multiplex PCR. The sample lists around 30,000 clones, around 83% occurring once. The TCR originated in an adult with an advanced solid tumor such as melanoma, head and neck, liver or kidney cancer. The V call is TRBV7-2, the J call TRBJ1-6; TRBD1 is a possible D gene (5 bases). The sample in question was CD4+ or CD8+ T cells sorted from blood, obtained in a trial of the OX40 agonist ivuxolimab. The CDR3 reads CASSPRDLYNSPLHF. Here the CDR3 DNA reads TGTGCCAGCAGCCCCCGGGACCTCTATAATTCACCCCTCCACTTT.